The rows below give T cell receptor beta chains drawn from one sample of a study of T and B cells in COVID-19 patients. MiXCR was run by TCRdb on the multiplex PCR reads, yielding one entry per CDR3 protein. Here the sample spans about 14,000 distinct CDR3 sequences, around 30% being singletons. Specimen: blood. These receptors all come from a human donor who had recovered from COVID-19. Each CDR3 is given with its conserved first and last residue. D genes are given only for firm matches. The size entry is marked missing in some rows and otherwise reads once, few, many or a size class.

J | D | length | V | size | CDR3 | DNA
TRBJ2-1 | TRBD2 | 19 | TRBV7-6 | . | CASSFPSGLAGSSYNEQFF | TGTGCCAGCAGCTTCCCTTCAGGACTAGCGGGTAGCTCCTACAATGAGCAGTTCTTC
TRBJ2-7 | TRBD2 | 11 | TRBV29-1 | medium-sized | CSVDTAGEQYF | TGCAGCGTCGACACAGCGGGAGAGCAGTACTTC
TRBJ2-2 | TRBD2 | 18 | TRBV6-5 | many | CASSYFGGGALNTGELFF | TGTGCCAGCAGTTACTTTGGCGGGGGGGCCCTCAACACCGGGGAGCTGTTTTTT
TRBJ2-1 | . | 11 | TRBV20-1 | . | CSAQYLNEQFF | TGCAGTGCCCAATACTTAAATGAGCAGTTCTTC
TRBJ2-1 | TRBD2 | 14 | TRBV19 | . | CASSLGLAFGEQFF | TGTGCCAGCAGCTTGGGACTAGCTTTCGGTGAGCAGTTCTTC
TRBJ2-2 | . | 12 | TRBV15 | medium-sized | CATSSEFGELFF | TGTGCCACCAGCAGTGAATTTGGGGAGCTGTTTTTT
TRBJ1-6 | . | 14 | TRBV27 | many | CASSPGTDYSPLHF | TGTGCCAGCAGTCCCGGGACCGACTATTCACCCCTCCACTTT
TRBJ2-1 | . | 16 | TRBV5-4 | . | CASSLYRGGGYNEQFF | TGTGCCAGCAGCTTATACCGAGGGGGTGGCTACAATGAGCAGTTCTTC
TRBJ2-7 | . | 15 | TRBV19 | medium-sized | CASSITGTGVKEQYF | TGTGCCAGTAGTATCACCGGGACCGGGGTTAAGGAGCAGTACTTC
TRBJ2-7 | TRBD2 | 14 | TRBV5-1 | . | CASSRGGSGYEQYF | TGCGCCAGCAGTAGGGGCGGGAGCGGATACGAGCAGTACTTC
TRBJ1-1 | . | 17 | TRBV7-9 | . | CANSLLLAGGMNTEAFF | TGTGCCAACAGCTTACTACTCGCCGGAGGAATGAACACTGAAGCTTTCTTT
TRBJ2-7 | TRBD1 | 14 | TRBV30 | medium-sized | CAWSVGQGVIEQYF | TGTGCCTGGAGTGTAGGACAGGGGGTGATCGAGCAGTACTTC
TRBJ2-1 | . | 12 | TRBV10-3 | few | CAISDEADEQFF | TGTGCCATCAGTGACGAAGCGGATGAGCAGTTCTTC
TRBJ1-2 | . | 16 | TRBV6-5 | . | CASSYSLDGIPPGYTF | TGTGCCAGCAGTTACTCCCTTGACGGTATCCCACCCGGCTACACCTTC
TRBJ2-2 | . | 14 | TRBV7-2 | . | CAFRGTANTGELFF | TGTGCTTTCCGGGGGACCGCGAACACCGGGGAGCTGTTTTTT
TRBJ2-7 | . | 15 | TRBV7-9 | . | CASSPTSGVAYEQYF | TGTGCCAGCAGCCCCACTTCGGGGGTCGCCTACGAGCAGTACTTC
TRBJ1-6 | TRBD1 | 15 | TRBV5-5 | . | CASSLGTALNSPLHF | TGTGCCAGCAGCTTAGGGACAGCGCTTAATTCACCCCTCCACTTT
TRBJ1-5 | . | 15 | TRBV19 | . | CASSIGRGGNKPQHF | TGTGCCAGTAGTATAGGGAGGGGAGGGAATAAGCCCCAGCATTTT
TRBJ2-7 | . | 14 | TRBV6-2/TRBV6-3 | . | CASIGRGRGYEQYF | TGTGCCAGCATTGGTCGTGGCAGGGGATACGAGCAGTACTTC
TRBJ2-7 | . | 14 | TRBV7-6 | . | CASSPPRASYDQYF | TGTGCCAGCAGCCCCCCTCGGGCCAGCTACGACCAGTACTTC
TRBJ2-6 | . | 16 | TRBV12-3/TRBV12-4 | . | CASSLKGPLGANVLTF | TGTGCCAGCAGTTTAAAAGGGCCCCTTGGGGCCAACGTCCTGACTTTC
TRBJ1-1 | TRBD1 | 14 | TRBV27 | . | CASSPGGMNTEAFF | TGTGCCAGCAGCCCAGGGGGCATGAACACTGAAGCTTTCTTT
TRBJ1-1 | TRBD1 | 13 | TRBV19 | many | CASRNRGDSEAFF | TGTGCCAGTAGGAACAGGGGAGATTCTGAAGCTTTCTTT
TRBJ1-1 | . | 13 | TRBV12-3/TRBV12-4 | few | CASSLSLNTEAFF | TGTGCCAGCAGTTTAAGTCTGAACACTGAAGCTTTCTTT
TRBJ2-5 | . | 11 | TRBV30 | medium-sized | CAWSEGETQYF | TGTGCCTGGAGTGAGGGGGAGACCCAGTACTTC
TRBJ1-4 | . | 16 | TRBV19 | few | CASQSGQPGVGEKLFF | TGTGCCAGTCAATCCGGACAGCCGGGAGTCGGGGAAAAACTGTTTTTT
TRBJ2-5 | . | 13 | TRBV5-6 | . | CASSGGMQETQYF | TGTGCCAGTAGTGGGGGGATGCAGGAGACCCAGTACTTC
TRBJ2-2 | . | 14 | TRBV29-1 | large | CSVVRDFDTGELFF | TGCAGCGTTGTACGCGACTTCGACACCGGGGAGCTGTTTTTT
TRBJ2-6 | . | 15 | TRBV6-2/TRBV6-3 | . | CASRTTGTGANVLTF | TGTGCCAGCAGGACTACCGGGACAGGGGCCAACGTCCTGACTTTC
TRBJ2-5 | TRBD1 | 11 | TRBV29-1 | . | CSVRQGETQYF | TGCAGCGTTCGACAGGGGGAGACCCAGTACTTC
TRBJ2-1 | TRBD2 | 15 | TRBV5-4 | . | CASSLLAGASNEQFF | TGCGCCAGCAGCTTGCTAGCGGGGGCCTCCAATGAGCAGTTCTTC
TRBJ1-1 | . | 14 | TRBV6-2/TRBV6-3 | . | CASSYGPKNTEAFF | TGTGCCAGCAGTTACGGCCCCAAGAACACTGAAGCTTTCTTT
TRBJ2-7 | . | 17 | TRBV6-6 | few | CASSYRVLATSSYEQYF | TGTGCCAGCAGTTATAGGGTGCTAGCGACCAGCTCCTACGAGCAGTACTTC
TRBJ2-5 | TRBD2 | 15 | TRBV12-3/TRBV12-4 | . | CASSLGLAGKETQYF | TGTGCCAGCAGTCTGGGACTAGCGGGGAAAGAGACCCAGTACTTC
TRBJ2-3 | TRBD2 | 17 | TRBV30 | . | CAWSARGGPKGTDTQYF | TGTGCCTGGAGTGCCCGCGGGGGGCCTAAAGGCACAGATACGCAGTATTTT
TRBJ1-2 | . | 13 | TRBV13 | . | CASSLKPGYGYTF | TGTGCCAGCAGCTTAAAGCCCGGCTATGGCTACACCTTC
TRBJ1-1 | . | 13 | TRBV27 | . | CASGYRVDTEAFF | TGTGCCAGCGGATACAGGGTAGACACTGAAGCTTTCTTT
TRBJ1-2 | . | 13 | TRBV12-3/TRBV12-4 | many | CASSVNYNYGYTF | TGTGCCAGCAGTGTCAACTATAACTATGGCTACACCTTC
TRBJ1-3 | . | 13 | TRBV15 | . | CATSRDSRNTIYF | TGTGCCACCAGCAGAGATTCGAGAAACACCATATATTTT
TRBJ1-6 | . | 15 | TRBV27 | many | CASIPSGRRNSPLHF | TGTGCCAGCATCCCTTCGGGACGGCGAAATTCACCCCTCCACTTT
TRBJ2-7 | TRBD2 | 15 | TRBV7-9 | . | CASSPRLAGSNEQYF | TGTGCCAGCAGCCCGAGACTAGCGGGATCCAACGAGCAGTACTTC
TRBJ1-5 | . | 16 | TRBV6-6 | . | CASSPPSGASGQPQHF | TGTGCCAGCAGTCCCCCGAGTGGAGCGAGCGGCCAGCCCCAGCATTTT
TRBJ2-2 | . | 12 | TRBV6-5 | medium-sized | CASSYGYGELFF | TGTGCCAGCAGTTACGGGTACGGGGAGCTGTTTTTT
TRBJ2-2 | TRBD2 | 14 | TRBV29-1 | few | CSVGLAGVGGELFF | TGCAGCGTTGGACTAGCGGGAGTGGGCGGGGAGCTGTTTTTT
TRBJ1-1 | . | 10 | TRBV29-1 | medium-sized | CSVGPGTAFF | TGCAGCGTTGGCCCAGGGACAGCTTTCTTT
TRBJ2-7 | . | 15 | TRBV6-5 | many | CASSYGPMLTYEQYF | TGTGCCAGCAGTTACGGACCCATGCTGACCTACGAGCAGTACTTC
TRBJ2-7 | . | 14 | TRBV6-6 | . | CASGSTGVSYEQYF | TGTGCCAGCGGTTCGACAGGTGTCTCCTACGAGCAGTACTTC
TRBJ2-2 | TRBD1 | 15 | TRBV24-1 | . | CATSTQQGPRRELFF | TGTGCCACCAGCACACAACAGGGGCCTAGGCGGGAGCTGTTTTTT
TRBJ2-7 | . | 14 | TRBV7-6 | few | CASSAGAINGEQYF | TGTGCCAGCAGCGCTGGGGCGATCAACGGGGAGCAGTACTTC
TRBJ2-7 | . | 11 | TRBV20-1 | few | CSAGEEYEQYF | TGCAGTGCTGGAGAAGAGTACGAGCAGTACTTC
TRBJ2-4 | TRBD2 | 15 | TRBV19 | few | CASSIQGLAKYIQYF | TGTGCCAGTAGTATTCAGGGACTAGCGAAGTACATTCAGTACTTC
TRBJ2-7 | . | 13 | TRBV27 | medium-sized | CASKGGVRAEQYF | TGTGCCAGCAAGGGCGGGGTTAGGGCCGAGCAGTACTTC